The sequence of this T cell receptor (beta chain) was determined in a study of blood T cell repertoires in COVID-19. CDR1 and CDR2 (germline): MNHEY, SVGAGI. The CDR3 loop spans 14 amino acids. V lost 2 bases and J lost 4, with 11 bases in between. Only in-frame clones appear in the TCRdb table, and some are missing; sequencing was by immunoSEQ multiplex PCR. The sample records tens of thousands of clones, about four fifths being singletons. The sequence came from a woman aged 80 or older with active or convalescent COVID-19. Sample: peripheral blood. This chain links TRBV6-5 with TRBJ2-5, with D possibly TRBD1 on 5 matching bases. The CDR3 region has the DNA TGTGCCAGCAGTTACAACAGGAAAGGAGAGACCCAGTACTTC. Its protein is CASSYNRKGETQYF.